This T cell receptor (beta chain) was documented in a study of shared clonotypes between healthy human individuals. Overall study: CD4 naive and memory got three plates each, CD8 naive two, CD8 memory one.

Details on this clone: Its antigen is unidentified.

Selected positively for CCR7 and CD45RO-negative, naive CD8 cells excluded terminally differentiated effector memory CD45RA+ cells. General study results and limits: Expectations were that clonotype sharing among donors would be affected by sequencing depth. Shared clonotypes across all four donors exceeded non-shared ones in generation probability.

Sorted-subset replicate PCRs used roughly 220 ng DNA, 25,000 to 30,000 T cell genomes. Sequencing was performed with immunoSEQ multiplex PCR; in TCRdb, only in-frame clones are kept and a portion is missing. This sample has roughly 2,000,000 clones, with about 94% found just once. Trimming shortened V by 3 bases and J by 6 bases, and 11 bases separated the two germline ends. The CDR3 length is 14 residues. Germline V CDR1 and CDR2: LNHDA, SQIVND (reference sequence). This receptor was identified in a man aged 18 to 35 in good health. Some clones in this sample may be carry-over from other donors' samples. The chain carries TRBV19 and TRBJ1-4; D unclear. The specimen was naive CD8+ T cells from PBMCs. CDR3 sequence: CASSMGLWDEKLFF. CDR3 DNA: TGTGCCAGTAGTATGGGCCTGTGGGATGAAAAACTGTTTTTT.